A selection of T cell receptor beta chains follows, all from one sample in a study of blood T cells in healthy people across ages. TCRdb independently ran MiXCR on the 5' RACE reads; one entry per CDR3 protein. This table has hundreds of thousands of distinct CDR3 sequences, about 61% appearing once. Sequencing was carried out using blood. Receptors were obtained from a man in his forties in good health. CDR3s include the opening cysteine and the closing phenylalanine or tryptophan. The D gene is left open where the match is weak. Part of the rows lack a size; the others show once, few, many or a class for expanded clones.

TRBV3-1,TRBJ2-3,NA,13,NA,TGTGCCAGCAGCCTACTTAGTAGCAATACGCAGTATTTT,CASSLLSSNTQYF
TRBV14,TRBJ2-3,TRBD2,23,NA,TGTGCCAGCAGCCCCGGTTTGGGGTCCTTTGGACTAGCGGGAGGGCCCGCGACAGATACGCAGTATTTT,CASSPGLGSFGLAGGPATDTQYF
TRBV7-9,TRBJ2-1,NA,10,few,TGTGCCAGCAGCTATGGCGGGCAGTTCTTC,CASSYGGQFF
TRBV14,TRBJ1-6,NA,12,NA,TGTGCCAGCAGCCAAGGGTTCGCCCCCCTCCACTTT,CASSQGFAPLHF
TRBV18,TRBJ2-1,TRBD2,16,NA,TGTGCCAGCTCACCGCCCCAACTAGCGGTCTACAATGAGCAGTTCTTC,CASSPPQLAVYNEQFF
TRBV5-1,TRBJ2-6,TRBD2,18,NA,TGCGCCAGCAGCTTCGGACTAGCGGGAGTCTCTGGGGCCAACGTCCTGACTTTC,CASSFGLAGVSGANVLTF
TRBV28,TRBJ2-5,TRBD2,15,NA,TGTGCCAGCAGACCACGGACTAGCGGGAGGGAGACCCAGTACTTC,CASRPRTSGRETQYF
TRBV7-2,TRBJ2-6,NA,13,many,TGTGCCAGCAGCTTACCCTCGAGGGACGTCCTGACTTTC,CASSLPSRDVLTF
TRBV5-1,TRBJ1-6,NA,15,NA,TGCGCCAGCAGCTTTGACCTGGGTCCCAATTCACCCCTCCACTTT,CASSFDLGPNSPLHF
TRBV4-1,TRBJ2-3,NA,16,NA,TGCGCCAGCCCACCGACGAACGGGGGGCACTCAGATACGCAGTATTTT,CASPPTNGGHSDTQYF
TRBV18,TRBJ2-7,NA,12,NA,TGTGCCAGCTCGCCAGCTCGAGACGAGCAGTACTTC,CASSPARDEQYF
TRBV27,TRBJ2-5,NA,12,NA,TGTGCCAGCAGTCCAAACTCCAATGAGCAGTACTTC,CASSPNSNEQYF
TRBV7-3,TRBJ2-3,NA,13,few,TGTGCCAGCAGCATACAGGGAGGAGATACGCAGTATTTT,CASSIQGGDTQYF
TRBV7-9,TRBJ1-1,NA,13,NA,TGTGCCAGCAGCTTAGGGGTTCTGGGTGAAGCTTTCTTT,CASSLGVLGEAFF
TRBV20-1,TRBJ1-5,NA,14,NA,TGCAGTGCTTCTGGACAGCTAGTTTATCAGCCCCAGCATTTT,CSASGQLVYQPQHF
TRBV12-3/TRBV12-4,TRBJ1-2,NA,15,NA,TGTGCCAGCAGATCTGCAGGGAGGTCCCTCTATGGCTACACCTTC,CASRSAGRSLYGYTF
TRBV20-1,TRBJ1-4,NA,15,NA,TGCAGTGCTAGAGATCCCCGCAGGAATAATGAAAAACTGTTTTTT,CSARDPRRNNEKLFF
TRBV29-1,TRBJ2-5,TRBD1,13,few,TGCAGCGGCGGACAGGGGGCTTGGGAGACCCAGTACTTC,CSGGQGAWETQYF
TRBV19,TRBJ2-6,NA,16,NA,TGTGCCAGTAAAGATGGACCGAGCTCTGGGGCCAACGTCCTGACTTTC,CASKDGPSSGANVLTF
TRBV9,TRBJ2-7,TRBD2,15,NA,TGTGCCAGCAGCACAACAGCGGGGAGCTCCTACGAGCAGTACTTC,CASSTTAGSSYEQYF
TRBV7-9,TRBJ2-4,NA,12,NA,TGTGCCAGCAGCGGCGACCGACCAGACGTGAACTTC,CASSGDRPDVNF
TRBV7-2,TRBJ2-3,NA,16,few,TGTGCCAGCAGCTTAGGTGGGAGCCGCGCTACAGATACGCAGTATTTT,CASSLGGSRATDTQYF
TRBV12-3/TRBV12-4,TRBJ2-7,TRBD1,15,many,TGTGCCAGCAGTGCGCGGACAGGACCGAACTACGAGCAGTACTTC,CASSARTGPNYEQYF
TRBV4-3,TRBJ2-7,TRBD1,15,few,TGCGCCAGCAGCCAAGTGGGACAGGGGGCATCCGAGCAGTACTTC,CASSQVGQGASEQYF
TRBV28,TRBJ2-6,NA,15,NA,TGTGCCAGCACCACCGGATATCCTGGGGCCAACGTCCTGACTTTC,CASTTGYPGANVLTF
TRBV6-4,TRBJ2-1,NA,16,NA,TGTGCCAGCAGTGACTGGCCCGGGAGCTCCTACAATGAGCAGTTCTTC,CASSDWPGSSYNEQFF
TRBV7-2,TRBJ1-1,NA,15,NA,TGTGCCAGCAGCTTAAAGGGGACGGTGAACACTGAAGCTTTCTTT,CASSLKGTVNTEAFF
TRBV7-2,TRBJ2-7,TRBD2,17,NA,TGTGCCAGCAGCTTAGTACGACTAGCGGGAGGCGACTACGAGCAGTACTTC,CASSLVRLAGGDYEQYF
TRBV10-3,TRBJ2-1,TRBD2,14,NA,TGTGCCAGCCAGAGTACTAGCGACCACAATGAGCAGTTCTTC,CASQSTSDHNEQFF
TRBV7-9,TRBJ1-6,NA,14,NA,TGTGCCAGCAGCTTGCAGGGTCGGAATTCACCCCTCCACTTT,CASSLQGRNSPLHF
TRBV20-1,TRBJ2-7,NA,15,NA,TGCAGTGCTAGAGTGGGGGGGCCTCGGTACAATGAGCAGTACTTC,CSARVGGPRYNEQYF
TRBV2,TRBJ2-1,NA,17,NA,TGTGCCAGCCTTATCCGCGATGGGCGGGACTCGCGCCCGGAGCAGTTCTTC,CASLIRDGRDSRPEQFF
TRBV9,TRBJ2-7,TRBD2,17,once,TGTGCCAGCAGCGGGACTAGCGGGAGTGGCTCCTACAATGAGCAGTACTTC,CASSGTSGSGSYNEQYF
TRBV10-3,TRBJ2-4,TRBD1,16,few,TGTGCCATCAGGTCGGGACAGGGAGGACCAAGAAACATTCAGTACTTC,CAIRSGQGGPRNIQYF
TRBV12-3/TRBV12-4,TRBJ2-5,NA,13,few,TGTGCCAGCAGTCCCGCCCTTCAAGAGACCCAGTACTTC,CASSPALQETQYF
TRBV12-3/TRBV12-4,TRBJ2-4,TRBD1,14,NA,TGTGCCAGCAGTAAACAGGGGGCGCAAAACATTCAGTACTTC,CASSKQGAQNIQYF
TRBV6-5,TRBJ1-5,TRBD1,16,NA,TGTGCCAGCAGTACACCGGGGCAGGACAGGGATCAGCCCCAGCATTTT,CASSTPGQDRDQPQHF
TRBV29-1,TRBJ1-2,NA,14,NA,TGCAGCGTGGAGGGGGGGCCATCTAACTATGGCTACACCTTC,CSVEGGPSNYGYTF
TRBV7-2,TRBJ2-3,NA,14,NA,TGTGCCAGCAGCTCGGACTTGCTCACAGATACGCAGTATTTT,CASSSDLLTDTQYF
TRBV20-1,TRBJ2-7,TRBD2,11,few,TGCAGTGCTAGAGGGGGAGGGGAGCAGTACTTC,CSARGGGEQYF
TRBV4-3,TRBJ2-1,NA,15,NA,TGCGCCAGCAGCCTCGGGGCAGGGTGGGCTAATGAGCAGTTCTTC,CASSLGAGWANEQFF
TRBV11-2,TRBJ2-3,NA,15,NA,TGTGCCAGCAGCTTAGATTTGGGGGTCACAGATACGCAGTATTTT,CASSLDLGVTDTQYF
TRBV25-1,TRBJ1-6,TRBD1,16,once,TGTGCCAGCAGTTGGGGCTCGACAGGGTATAATTCACCCCTCCACTTT,CASSWGSTGYNSPLHF
TRBV7-6,TRBJ2-1,NA,12,NA,TGTGCCAGCAGCTCCCAGGTTCGGGAGCAGTTCTTC,CASSSQVREQFF
TRBV6-1,TRBJ2-5,NA,15,NA,TGTGCCAGCAGTGAAGCGGAGGGCCTAAGGAGTGAGCAGTACTTC,CASSEAEGLRSEQYF
TRBV20-1,TRBJ2-1,TRBD2,14,few,TGCAGTGCTAGCCCCGGGACTAGCAACAATGAGCAGTTCTTC,CSASPGTSNNEQFF